The 5 T cell receptor beta chains given below trace back to one sample, sequenced in a study of T cell clonotyping in hematopoietic cell transplantation. Repertoires were generated with immunoSEQ multiplex PCR, while TCRdb's copy carries only in-frame clones and drops some. The sample lists roughly 45,000 clones, approximately 84% occurring once. Time point reported: recipient sample about 28 days before transplant, after cytoreduction. The source was peripheral blood mononuclear cells, collected before stem cell transplant. All receptors come from a man aged 55-75 years with biphenotypic leukemia. Some clones in this sample may be carry-over from other donors' samples.

The chain links TRBV5-1 to TRBJ2-7; 8 positions match TRBD1. This CDR3 region has 15 residues. The germline V gene encodes CDR1 SGHRS and CDR2 YFSETQ. Germline trimming cut 4 bases from V and 5 bases from J; bases unmatched to any gene: 11. The CDR3 nucleotides are TGCGCCAGCAGCATGGGACAGGATCGGAAAGACGAGCAGTACTTC. It is translated as CASSMGQDRKDEQYF.

Remarks on this clone: Other DNA sequences within the sample encode an identical CDR3. The chain carries TRBV19 and TRBJ1-1; D is unclear. Germline V gene sequence: CDR1 LNHDA, CDR2 SQIVND (reference sequence). The CDR3 is 13 amino acids. V lost 3 bases to trimming and J lost 0 bases, with 5 bases between them. The CDR3 DNA reads as TGTGCCAGTAGTATCTCTGTGAACACTGAAGCTTTCTTT. It yields the protein CASSISVNTEAFF.

This rearrangement joins TRBV28 to TRBJ2-7; tentative D call: TRBD1 (6 bases). CDR3 length: 13 amino acids. Germline lookup yields CDR1 MDHEN and CDR2 SYDVKM. The V end was cut by 3 bases, the J end by 6 bases, with 12 bases between. In DNA form, the CDR3 reads TGTGCCAGCAGTTTGGGGGCTTTGGGCGAGCAGTACTTC. Protein sequence: CASSLGALGEQYF.

This clone was seen only a few times. V and J are TRBV6-1 and TRBJ1-5; TRBD1 agrees at 8 bases. This CDR3 is 13 amino acids long. CDR1 and CDR2 (germline): MNHNS, SASEGT. The V and J ends lost 7 bases and 7 bases, in that order; junction bases with no gene match: 6. CDR3 region: CASTDRGVQPQHF. CDR3 bases: TGTGCCAGCACCGACAGGGGAGTCCAGCCCCAGCATTTT.

The rearrangement joins TRBV28 to TRBJ1-1; D not certain. The V and J ends lost 5 bases and 0 bases respectively, with 10 bases between them. Germline CDR1 is MDHEN and CDR2 is SYDVKM. This CDR3 is built from 14 residues. CDR3 in amino acids: CASSESLMNTEAFF. The CDR3 coding sequence is TGTGCCAGCAGTGAATCCCTTATGAACACTGAAGCTTTCTTT. Complete variable domain (other parts from reference TRBV28 and TRBJ1-1): DVKVTQSSRYLVKRTGEKVFLECVQDMDHENMFWYRQDPGLGLRLIYFSYDVKMKEKGDIPEGYSVSREKKERFSLILESASTNQTSMYLCASSESLMNTEAFFGQGTRLTVV.